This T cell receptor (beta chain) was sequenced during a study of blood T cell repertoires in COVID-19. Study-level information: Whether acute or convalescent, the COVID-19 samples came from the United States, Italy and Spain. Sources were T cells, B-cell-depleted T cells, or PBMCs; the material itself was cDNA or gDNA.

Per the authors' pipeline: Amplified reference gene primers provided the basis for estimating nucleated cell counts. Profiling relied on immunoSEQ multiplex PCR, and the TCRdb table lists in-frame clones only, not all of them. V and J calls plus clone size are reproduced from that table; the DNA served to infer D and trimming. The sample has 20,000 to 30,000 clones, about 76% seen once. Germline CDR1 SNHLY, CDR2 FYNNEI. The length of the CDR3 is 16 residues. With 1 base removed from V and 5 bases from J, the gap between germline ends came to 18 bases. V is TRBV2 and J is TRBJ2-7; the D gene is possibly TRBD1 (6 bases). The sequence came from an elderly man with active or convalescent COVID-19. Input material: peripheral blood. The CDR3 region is CASSEGPSRGKDEQYF. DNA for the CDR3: TGTGCCAGCAGTGAAGGTCCGTCCAGGGGCAAGGACGAGCAGTACTTC.